What follows are 31 T cell receptor beta chains derived from one specimen sequenced in a study of post-analysis software for immune sequencing data. General study findings and limits: Elevated frequency relative to controls characterized several TRBV segments in patients, TRBV5-6, TRBV5-1 and TRBV20-1 among them.

TCR beta cDNA libraries had unique molecular identifiers. TCRdb processed the PCR reads anew with MiXCR; each CDR3 protein has one entry. The sample carries approximately 150,000 distinct CDR3 sequences, roughly 31% recorded once. The antigens of these receptors remain unknown. The sequenced sample consisted of blood. All receptors come from a girl aged 5-17 years with multiple sclerosis.

This clonotype was picked up one time. A much bigger clone sits one base away, suggesting this may be a read error. The chain is built from TRBV6-1 and TRBJ1-5; D remains ambiguous. The CDR3 has 14 residues. Trimming removed 8 bases from V and 1 base from J, with 12 bases in between. Germline V lookup: CDR1 MNHNS, CDR2 SASEGT. The CDR3 loop reads CASDPTGSNQPQHF. Written as DNA, the CDR3 is TGTGCCAGCGACCCGACGGGAAGCAATCAGCCCCAGCATTTT.

The table lists this clonotype with many counts. The chain combines TRBV20-1 with TRBJ2-1, with D uncertain. With 0 bases removed from V and 0 bases from J, the gap between germline ends came to 6 bases. There are 14 residues in the CDR3. Looked up from germline, CDR1 is DFQATT and CDR2 is SNEGSKA (reference sequence). For the CDR3, the DNA is TGCAGTGCTAGAGATGACGTCTCCTACAATGAGCAGTTCTTC. It is translated as CSARDDVSYNEQFF.

The chain uses TRBV28 and TRBJ1-6; TRBD1 matches 7 bases. This CDR3 is built from 15 residues. V lost 7 bases, J lost 7 bases, and 10 bases stayed unmatched. Germline CDR1 reads MDHEN; CDR2 reads SYDVKM. The CDR3 DNA sequence: TGTGCCAGCATCGAGGGGGCGCAGTCCAATTCACCCCTCCACTTT. Amino acid sequence: CASIEGAQSNSPLHF. Using reference TRBV28 and TRBJ1-6 for the parts outside the CDR3, the full variable domain is DVKVTQSSRYLVKRTGEKVFLECVQDMDHENMFWYRQDPGLGLRLIYFSYDVKMKEKGDIPEGYSVSREKKERFSLILESASTNQTSMYLCASIEGAQSNSPLHFGNGTRLTVT.

As for this clonotype: A much larger clone differs from this one at a single base, so this may be a read error. J is TRBJ2-4 and V is TRBV29-1, with 9 bases fitting TRBD1. Unmatched junction bases numbered 12, after V lost 4 bases and J lost 8 bases. This CDR3 is built from 15 residues. CDR1 and CDR2 from the germline V gene are SQVTM and ANQGSEA. The DNA for the CDR3 is TGCAGCGTTGGGGGACAGGGAACGGTAGAGGACATTCAGTACTTC. This codes for CSVGGQGTVEDIQYF.

V and J are TRBV7-9 and TRBJ2-7, with D uncertain. The CDR3 loop spans 13 amino acids. The germline CDR1 and CDR2 sequences are SEHNR and FQNEAQ (reference sequence). V was trimmed by 1 base and J by 9 bases, leaving 13 bases between them. CDR3 nucleotides: TGTGCCAGCAGCTTAGACCCAGGCGGCGGGCAGTACTTC. Translated, it gives CASSLDPGGGQYF.

This clonotype has ten or more counts. The chain recombines TRBV6-1 with TRBJ2-3; TRBD2 is a possible D gene (5 bases). The ends were cut back, 6 bases at V and 2 bases at J, with 15 bases in the middle. The CDR3 is made up of 15 amino acids. Per germline, CDR1 MNHNS and CDR2 SASEGT. DNA for the CDR3: TGTGCCAGCAGCGATTTCGCCGGGATCACAGATACGCAGTATTTT. It specifies CASSDFAGITDTQYF.

This clonotype was recorded once. This may be a read error: a much more frequent sequence differs by one nucleotide. This sequence joins TRBV10-3 and TRBJ2-7; 12 positions agree with TRBD2. This CDR3 is built from 20 residues. Per the germline V gene, CDR1 is ENHRY and CDR2 is SYGVKD. V shed 1 base and J 7 bases; nucleotides not matched to a gene: 20. The CDR3 nucleotides are TGTGCCATCAGTGAGTTCGAGGTCTTAGGGACTAGCGGGTTATACAATGAGCAGTACTTC. Translated, it gives CAISEFEVLGTSGLYNEQYF.

At least ten counts were recorded for this clonotype. The genes are TRBV10-3 and TRBJ2-3, with 11 bases aligning to TRBD2. The CDR3 is 14 amino acids. Losses at the gene ends were 10 bases for V and 0 bases for J; bases not matched to a gene: 3. Germline V gene sequence: CDR1 ENHRY, CDR2 SYGVKD. CDR3 bases: TGTGCCAGTGGGACTAGCGGTAGCACAGATACGCAGTATTTT. This translates into CASGTSGSTDTQYF.

This clonotype was seen only a few times. The V call is TRBV30, the J call TRBJ2-1, with D possibly matching TRBD2 (5 bases). Germline V gives CDR1 GTSNPN, CDR2 SVGIG (reference sequence). This CDR3 is built from 13 residues. Deletions cut 4 bases from V and 4 bases from J, with 11 bases between. The CDR3, as DNA: TGTGCCTGGACGGGGATCCTTTACAATGAGCAGTTCTTC. Translating gives CAWTGILYNEQFF.

This clonotype was counted between two and nine times. This chain joins TRBV27 and TRBJ1-1, with 12 bases fitting TRBD1. Germline values: CDR1 MNHEY, CDR2 SMNVEV (reference sequence). The length of the CDR3 is 17 residues. Germline trimming cut 6 bases from V and 5 bases from J; bases unmatched to any gene: 13. The CDR3 DNA follows: TGTGCCAGCAGGTTGTTGGGACAGGGGGCGCCGGGAACTGAAGCTTTCTTT. Translation gives CASRLLGQGAPGTEAFF.

The V gene is TRBV12-3 or TRBV12-4, the J gene TRBJ2-3; D is unclear. The V gene lost 3 bases and the J gene lost 15 bases, with 19 bases spanning the gap. The CDR3 spans 13 residues. The CDR3 sequence: CASSLRRADMQYF. DNA of the CDR3: TGTGCCAGCAGTTTGCGGCGAGCAGATATGCAATATTTT.

For this clonotype: The junction departs from the called germline gene at one end, perhaps through a read error. The genes are TRBV9 and TRBJ1-6, with D unclear. There are 17 residues in the CDR3. CDR1 is SGDLS and CDR2 is YYNGEE in the germline V gene. The CDR3, as DNA: TGTGCCAGCAGCGTCGGGCGGACCATCTCCTATAATTCACCCCGCCACTTT. Translation gives CASSVGRTISYNSPRHF.

In this sample, this clonotype turned up many times. The J gene is TRBJ2-7, the V gene TRBV30; tentatively, D is TRBD1 (6 bases). Trimming took off 3 bases at V and 6 bases at J, with 24 bases between the two ends. Per the germline V gene, CDR1 is GTSNPN and CDR2 is SVGIG (reference sequence). The CDR3 is made up of 16 amino acids. CDR3 sequence: CAWRRGNRPVSIEQYF. The CDR3 DNA sequence: TGTGCCTGGAGAAGGGGGAACAGGCCAGTATCGATCGAGCAGTACTTC.

A word on this clonotype: One end of the junction varies from germline; a read error may be responsible. V is TRBV7-2 and J is TRBJ2-7; D ambiguous. The V gene's germline CDR1 is SGHTA and CDR2 FQGNSA. CDR3 size: 13 residues. Here the CDR3 reads CASSHQATYERYF. In DNA form, the CDR3 reads TGTGCCAGCAGCCATCAGGCCACCTACGAGCGGTACTTC.

As for this clonotype: One base away lies a much larger clone, so this may be a sequencing read error. The chain carries TRBV29-1 and TRBJ2-1; possibly TRBD2 for D (5 bases). This CDR3 contains 12 residues. Germline lookup yields CDR1 SQVTM and CDR2 ANQGSEA. The V end lost 4 bases, the J end lost 10 bases, and 14 bases lay between the germline ends. The CDR3 loop is CSVVGSSYEQFF. The CDR3 DNA is TGCAGCGTTGTGGGGAGCTCCTACGAGCAGTTCTTC.

A few counts support this clonotype. The genes are TRBV15 and TRBJ1-5; D not resolved. Germline V gives CDR1 LNHNV, CDR2 YYDKDF (reference sequence). CDR3 size: 15 residues. V dropped 3 bases and J dropped 10 bases, with 19 bases sitting between them. CDR3 DNA sequence: TGTGCCACCAGCAGTGGAATATCGATTGTCTTACCCCAGCATTTT. Translated: CATSSGISIVLPQHF.

V gene TRBV4-2 combines with J gene TRBJ1-4; D is unresolved. Germline V gene data show CDR1 as LGHNA and CDR2 as YNFKEQ. V was shortened by 4 bases and J by 8 bases, with 14 bases between the two germline ends. The CDR3 sequence is 14 residues long. This CDR3 reads CASSPDGKREKLFF. CDR3 nucleotide sequence: TGTGCCAGCAGCCCCGATGGGAAGCGAGAAAAACTGTTTTTT.

The chain uses TRBV20-1 and TRBJ2-7; TRBD2 matches at 12 bases. The assigned J gene may be wrong: the sequence end matches TRBJ2-5 better. Germline assignment: CDR1 DFQATT and CDR2 SNEGSKA (reference sequence). There are 16 residues in the CDR3. The CDR3 spells CSATGASGRAMETQYF. CDR3 nucleotides: TGCAGTGCAACGGGGGCTAGCGGGAGGGCCATGGAGACCCAGTACTTC.

This clonotype was detected many times. V is TRBV29-1 and J is TRBJ1-5; D gene unclear. The V gene's germline CDR1 is SQVTM and CDR2 ANQGSEA. V lost 2 bases to trimming and J lost 5 bases, with 10 bases between them. This CDR3 region has 13 residues. For the CDR3, the DNA is TGCAGCGTTGAAATAGGGTTCGATCAGCCCCAGCATTTT. The encoded protein is CSVEIGFDQPQHF. Based on the CDR3 plus reference TRBV29-1 and TRBJ1-5, the full variable domain is SAVISQKPSRDICQRGTSLTIQCQVDSQVTMMFWYRQQPGQSLTLIATANQGSEATYESGFVIDKFPISRPNLTFSTLTVSNMSPEDSSIYLCSVEIGFDQPQHFGDGTRLSIL.

Remarks on this clonotype: Since a much larger clone is just one base distant, this may be a read error. V usage is TRBV5-1 and J usage is TRBJ2-6; D may correspond to TRBD1 or TRBD2 (5 bases each). The CDR3 loop spans 16 amino acids. Germline lookup yields CDR1 SGHRS and CDR2 YFSETQ. This CDR3 reads CACSLGESSGANVLTF. In DNA, the CDR3 is TGCGCCTGCAGCTTGGGGGAGAGCTCTGGGGCCAACGTCCTGACTTTC.

This rearrangement joins TRBV7-3 to TRBJ2-2; 8 positions match TRBD2. The CDR3 has 16 amino acids. The trim removed 5 bases at V and 1 base at J, leaving 6 bases unmatched. Germline V gene data show CDR1 as SGHTA and CDR2 as FQGTGA. The CDR3 nucleotides are TGTGCCAGCAGCCTCAGCGGGAGCGGGAACACCGGGGAGCTGTTTTTT. It translates to CASSLSGSGNTGELFF.

The chain joins TRBV7-8 to TRBJ1-6; the D gene is possibly TRBD1 (5 bases). There are 19 residues in the CDR3. CDR1 and CDR2 from the germline V gene are SGHVS and FQNEAQ. V lost 5 bases and J 5 bases, leaving 25 bases between the germline ends. CDR3 in amino acids: CASSPTPKARGWHNSPLHF. The CDR3, as DNA: TGTGCCAGCAGCCCTACCCCAAAAGCACGGGGGTGGCATAATTCACCCCTCCACTTT.

The chain employs TRBV3-1 and TRBJ2-7, with TRBD1 matching over 7 bases. The end of the DNA aligns better with TRBJ2-5, so the J call may be wrong. This CDR3 has 15 amino acids. Germline assignment: CDR1 LGHDT and CDR2 YNNKEL (reference sequence). CDR3 DNA: TGTGCCAGCAGCCTACGGACAGGAATTTCAGAGACCCAGTACTTC. This codes for CASSLRTGISETQYF.

The chain uses TRBV7-9 and TRBJ1-1; D is unresolved. The CDR3 contains 15 residues. Per germline, CDR1 SEHNR and CDR2 FQNEAQ (reference sequence). Trimming shortened V by 7 bases and J by 2 bases, and 17 bases separated the two germline ends. This CDR3 is CASNGPGSGNTEAFF. CDR3 bases: TGTGCCAGCAACGGTCCTGGGAGTGGAAACACTGAAGCTTTCTTT.

In regard to this clonotype: This clone may be a read error of a much larger clone one base away. The rearrangement links TRBV20-1 to TRBJ2-5; tentatively, D is TRBD1 or TRBD2 (5 bases each). The CDR3 is made up of 13 amino acids. Germline V gene sequence: CDR1 DFQATT, CDR2 SNEGSKA (reference sequence). CDR3 protein: CSAGPGPQETRYF. The CDR3 region has the DNA TGCAGTGCTGGACCGGGACCCCAAGAGACCCGGTACTTC.

In the case of this clonotype: This may be a read error, as it is one base from a much larger clone. The V call is TRBV6-5, the J call TRBJ2-3; D is possibly TRBD2 (5 bases). This CDR3 spans 12 amino acids. Trimming removed 7 bases at V and 2 bases at J, with 7 bases between. Germline assignment: CDR1 MNHEY and CDR2 SVGAGI. The CDR3 reads CASKAVTDTQYF. For the CDR3, the DNA is TGTGCCAGCAAAGCGGTCACAGATACGCAGTATTTT.

This clonotype was detected ten times or more. The rearrangement joins TRBV10-1 to TRBJ2-7; 7 bases line up with TRBD2. In germline, CDR1 is WNHNN, CDR2 SYGVQD (reference sequence). The CDR3 extends over 16 amino acids. V dropped 7 bases and J dropped 0; count of bases not matched to a gene: 12. The CDR3 reads CASTYLMPSGSYEQYF. Here the CDR3 DNA reads TGCGCCAGCACCTACCTTATGCCTAGCGGCTCCTACGAGCAGTACTTC.

The sample holds a few counts of this clonotype. The chain links TRBV20-1 to TRBJ2-1; D unresolved. This CDR3 region has 12 residues. Germline assignment: CDR1 DFQATT and CDR2 SNEGSKA (reference sequence). V was trimmed by 2 bases and J by 9 bases, leaving 11 bases between them. CDR3 sequence: CSARYRPGEQFF. The CDR3 coding sequence is TGCAGTGCTAGATATAGACCGGGTGAGCAGTTCTTC.

Ten or more counts support this clonotype. This chain links TRBV9 with TRBJ2-7; TRBD1 might be the D (5 bases). Trimming stripped 0 bases from V and 1 base from J, with 11 bases between. Germline V gene sequence: CDR1 SGDLS, CDR2 YYNGEE. The CDR3 has 15 amino acids. The CDR3 loop is CASSVGVDSSYEQYF. The DNA for the CDR3 is TGTGCCAGCAGCGTAGGGGTCGACAGTTCCTACGAGCAGTACTTC.

Details on this clonotype: This could be a read error, since a much larger clone is one nucleotide away. The chain uses TRBV27 and TRBJ2-1, with 15 bases identical to TRBD2. This CDR3 comprises 15 residues. Germline V gene data show CDR1 as MNHEY and CDR2 as SMNVEV (reference sequence). The CDR3 DNA reads as TGTACCAGCTGGACTAGCGGGAGGGCCTACAATGAGCAGTTCTTC. It codes for CTSWTSGRAYNEQFF.

J is TRBJ2-7 and V is TRBV3-1, with TRBD1 as a possible D gene (5 bases). There are 14 residues in the CDR3. Germline V gene lookup returns CDR1 LGHDT and CDR2 YNNKEL (reference sequence). The V end was cut by 5 bases, the J end by 1 base, with 12 bases between. The CDR3 DNA reads as TGTGCCAGCAGCGACTTGGGGCAATCCTACGAGCAGTACTTC. This encodes CASSDLGQSYEQYF.